This T cell receptor (beta chain) originates from a study of T cell repertoires in cytomegalovirus infection. Across the study: Through public TCR beta signatures, both CMV infection and matching HLA type were indicated.

V gave up 3 bases and J gave up 2 bases, with 10 bases separating them. Germline CDR1 and CDR2: SEHNR and FQNEAQ (reference sequence). This CDR3 has 14 residues. TCRdb reprocessed the reads via MiXCR and lists one record per CDR3 protein. The sample lists 650,000 to 850,000 distinct CDR3 sequences, about 28% occurring once. This clonotype occurred many times. The antigen is undetermined. The study, taken as a whole, reports: Summed frequency of public TCR beta families distinguished CMV carriers with the relevant HLA.

J is TRBJ1-1 and V is TRBV7-9; D is unresolved. Here the sequenced sample was cultured CD8+ T cells from PBMCs, taken from culture after CMV antigen stimulation. The TCR sequence derives from a human donor in good health (CMV status not recorded). Some clones in this sample may be carry-over from other donors' samples. The CDR3 nucleotides read TGTGCCAGCAGCTTTGGGCCCCGCAACACTGAAGCTTTCTTT. Translation: CASSFGPRNTEAFF.